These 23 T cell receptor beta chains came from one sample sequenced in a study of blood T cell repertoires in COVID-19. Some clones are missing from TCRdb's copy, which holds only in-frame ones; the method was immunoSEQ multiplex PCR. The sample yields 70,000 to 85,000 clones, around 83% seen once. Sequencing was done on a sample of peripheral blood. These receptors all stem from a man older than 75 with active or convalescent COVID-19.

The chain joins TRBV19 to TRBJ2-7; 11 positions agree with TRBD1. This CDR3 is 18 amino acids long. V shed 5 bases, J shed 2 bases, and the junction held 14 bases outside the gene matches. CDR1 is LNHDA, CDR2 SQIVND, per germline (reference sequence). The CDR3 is CASSDHKIGTGGTYEQYF. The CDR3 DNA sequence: TGTGCCAGTAGTGACCATAAAATCGGGACAGGGGGGACCTACGAGCAGTACTTC.

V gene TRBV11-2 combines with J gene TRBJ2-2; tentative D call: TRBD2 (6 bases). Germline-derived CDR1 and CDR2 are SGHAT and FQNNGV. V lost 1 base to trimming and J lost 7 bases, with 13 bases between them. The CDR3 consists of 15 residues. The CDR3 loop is CASSLAKGRGGELFF. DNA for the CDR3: TGTGCCAGCAGCTTAGCCAAGGGGCGGGGCGGGGAGCTGTTTTTT. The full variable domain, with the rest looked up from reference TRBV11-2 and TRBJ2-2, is EAGVAQSPRYKIIEKRQSVAFWCNPISGHATLYWYQQILGQGPKLLIQFQNNGVVDDSQLPKDRFSAERLKGVDSTLKIQPAKLEDSAVYLCASSLAKGRGGELFFGEGSRLTVL.

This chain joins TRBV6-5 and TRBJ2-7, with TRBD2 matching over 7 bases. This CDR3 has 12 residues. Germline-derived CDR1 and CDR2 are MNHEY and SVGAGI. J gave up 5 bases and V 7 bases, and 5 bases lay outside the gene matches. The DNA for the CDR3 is TGTGCCAGCAAACCGGGGGGTGACGAGCAGTACTTC. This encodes CASKPGGDEQYF.

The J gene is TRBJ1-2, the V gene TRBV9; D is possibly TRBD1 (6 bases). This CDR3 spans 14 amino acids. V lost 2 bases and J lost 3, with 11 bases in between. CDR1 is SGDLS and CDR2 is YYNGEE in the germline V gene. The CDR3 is CASSVGRGDYGYTF. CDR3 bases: TGTGCCAGCAGCGTCGGCAGGGGCGACTATGGCTACACCTTC.

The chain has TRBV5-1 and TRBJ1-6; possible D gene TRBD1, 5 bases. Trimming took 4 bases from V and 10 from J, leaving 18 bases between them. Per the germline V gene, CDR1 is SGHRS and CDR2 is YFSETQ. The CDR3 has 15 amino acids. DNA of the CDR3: TGCGCCAGCAGCCCGGATGGGGGGGGAGGCTCACCCCTCCACTTT. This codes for CASSPDGGGGSPLHF.

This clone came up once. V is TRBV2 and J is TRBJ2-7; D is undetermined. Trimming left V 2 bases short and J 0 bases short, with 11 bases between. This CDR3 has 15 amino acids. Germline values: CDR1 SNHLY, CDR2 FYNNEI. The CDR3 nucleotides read TGTGCCAGCAGTGAAATGTACTCTAACTCCTACGAGCAGTACTTC. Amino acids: CASSEMYSNSYEQYF.

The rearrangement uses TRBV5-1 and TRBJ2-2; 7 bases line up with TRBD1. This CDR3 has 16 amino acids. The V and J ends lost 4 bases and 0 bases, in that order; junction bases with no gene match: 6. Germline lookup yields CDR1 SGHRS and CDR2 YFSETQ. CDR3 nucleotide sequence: TGCGCCAGCAGCCAACTAGGGGGCGCGAACACCGGGGAGCTGTTTTTT. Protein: CASSQLGGANTGELFF.

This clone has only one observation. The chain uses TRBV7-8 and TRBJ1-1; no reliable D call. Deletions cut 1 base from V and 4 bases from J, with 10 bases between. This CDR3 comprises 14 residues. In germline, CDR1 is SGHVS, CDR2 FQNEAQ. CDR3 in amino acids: CASSLEERATEAFF. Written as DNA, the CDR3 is TGTGCCAGCAGCTTAGAGGAGAGGGCCACTGAAGCTTTCTTT.

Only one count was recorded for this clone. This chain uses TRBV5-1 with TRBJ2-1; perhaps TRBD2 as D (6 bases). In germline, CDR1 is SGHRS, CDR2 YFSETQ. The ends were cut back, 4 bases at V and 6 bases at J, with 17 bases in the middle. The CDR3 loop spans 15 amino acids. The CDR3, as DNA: TGCGCCAGCAGCCCAGTGGAGGGGCGCGTCAATGAGCAGTTCTTC. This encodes CASSPVEGRVNEQFF. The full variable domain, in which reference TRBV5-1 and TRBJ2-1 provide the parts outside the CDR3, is KAGVTQTPRYLIKTRGQQVTLSCSPISGHRSVSWYQQTPGQGLQFLFEYFSETQRNKGNFPGRFSGRQFSNSRSEMNVSTLELGDSALYLCASSPVEGRVNEQFFGPGTRLTVL.

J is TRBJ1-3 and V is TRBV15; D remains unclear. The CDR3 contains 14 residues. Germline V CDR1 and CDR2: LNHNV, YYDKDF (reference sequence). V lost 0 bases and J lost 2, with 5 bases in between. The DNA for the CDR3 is TGTGCCACCAGCAGAGATTTAGCTGGAAACACCATATATTTT. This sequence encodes CATSRDLAGNTIYF.

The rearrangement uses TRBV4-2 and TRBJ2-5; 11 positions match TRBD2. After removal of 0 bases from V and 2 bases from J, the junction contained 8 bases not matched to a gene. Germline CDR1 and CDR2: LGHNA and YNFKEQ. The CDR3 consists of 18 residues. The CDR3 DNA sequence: TGTGCCAGCAGCCAAGATACTAGCGGGAGAGGAGGGCAAGAGACCCAGTACTTC. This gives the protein CASSQDTSGRGGQETQYF.

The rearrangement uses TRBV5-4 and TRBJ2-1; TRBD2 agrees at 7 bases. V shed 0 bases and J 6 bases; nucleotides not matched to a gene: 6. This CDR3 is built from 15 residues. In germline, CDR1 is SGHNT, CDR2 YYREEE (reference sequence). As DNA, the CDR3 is TGTGCCAGCAGCTTGGGGCGGGAGTCAGGCAATGAGCAGTTCTTC. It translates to CASSLGRESGNEQFF.

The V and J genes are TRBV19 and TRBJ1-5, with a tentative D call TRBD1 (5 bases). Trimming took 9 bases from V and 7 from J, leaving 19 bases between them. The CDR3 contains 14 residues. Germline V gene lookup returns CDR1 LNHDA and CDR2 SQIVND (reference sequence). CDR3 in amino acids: CASGSGTPAQPQHF. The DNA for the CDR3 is TGTGCCAGCGGAAGCGGGACCCCTGCCCAGCCCCAGCATTTT.

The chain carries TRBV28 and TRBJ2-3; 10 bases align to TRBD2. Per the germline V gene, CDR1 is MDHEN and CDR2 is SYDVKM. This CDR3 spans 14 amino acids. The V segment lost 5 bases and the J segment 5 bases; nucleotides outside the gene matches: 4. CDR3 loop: CASSRAGGRDTQYF. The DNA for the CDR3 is TGTGCCAGCAGTCGAGCGGGAGGGCGAGATACGCAGTATTTT.

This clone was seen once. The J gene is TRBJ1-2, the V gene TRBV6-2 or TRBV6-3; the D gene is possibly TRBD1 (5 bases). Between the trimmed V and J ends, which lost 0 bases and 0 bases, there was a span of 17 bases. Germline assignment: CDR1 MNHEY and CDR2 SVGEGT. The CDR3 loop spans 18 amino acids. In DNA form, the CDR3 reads TGTGCCAGCAGTTACTCTTACGGGACTTCGACCGCTAACTATGGCTACACCTTC. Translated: CASSYSYGTSTANYGYTF.

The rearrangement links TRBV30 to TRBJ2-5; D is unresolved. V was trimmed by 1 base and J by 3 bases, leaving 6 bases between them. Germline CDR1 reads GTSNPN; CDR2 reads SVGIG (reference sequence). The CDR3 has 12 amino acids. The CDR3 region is CAWSASEETQYF. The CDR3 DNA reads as TGTGCCTGGAGTGCCTCGGAAGAGACCCAGTACTTC.

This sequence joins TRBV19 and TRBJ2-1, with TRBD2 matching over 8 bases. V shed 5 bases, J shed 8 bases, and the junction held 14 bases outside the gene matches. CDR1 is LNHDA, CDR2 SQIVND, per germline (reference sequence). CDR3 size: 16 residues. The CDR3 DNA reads TGTGCCAGTAGTCCCAGTCGAGGAGCGGGGGTCGATGAGCAGTTCTTC. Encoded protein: CASSPSRGAGVDEQFF.

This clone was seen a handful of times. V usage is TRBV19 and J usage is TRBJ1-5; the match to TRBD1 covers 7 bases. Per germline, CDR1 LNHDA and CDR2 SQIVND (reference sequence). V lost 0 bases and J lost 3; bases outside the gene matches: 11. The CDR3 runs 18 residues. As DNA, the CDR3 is TGTGCCAGTAGTATAGATCGAACCACAGGGGATTACAATCAGCCCCAGCATTTT. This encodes CASSIDRTTGDYNQPQHF.

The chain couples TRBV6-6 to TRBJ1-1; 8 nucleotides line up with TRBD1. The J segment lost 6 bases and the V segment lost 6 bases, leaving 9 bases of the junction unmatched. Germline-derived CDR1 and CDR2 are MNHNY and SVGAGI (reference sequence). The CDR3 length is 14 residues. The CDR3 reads CASSTQGAWSEAFF. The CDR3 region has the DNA TGTGCCAGCAGCACCCAGGGGGCGTGGTCTGAAGCTTTCTTT.

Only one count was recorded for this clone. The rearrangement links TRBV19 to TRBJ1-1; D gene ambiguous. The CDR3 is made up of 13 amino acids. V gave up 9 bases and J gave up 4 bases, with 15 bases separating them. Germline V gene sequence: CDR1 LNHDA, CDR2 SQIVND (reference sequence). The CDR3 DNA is TGTGCCAGCGCGGTGGCAGAGGGCACTGAAGCTTTCTTT. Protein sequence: CASAVAEGTEAFF.

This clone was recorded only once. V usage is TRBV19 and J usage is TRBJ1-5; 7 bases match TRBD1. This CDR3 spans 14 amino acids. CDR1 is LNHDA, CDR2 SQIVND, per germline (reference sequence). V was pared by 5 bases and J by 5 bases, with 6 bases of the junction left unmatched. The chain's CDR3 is CASSLQGWDQPQHF. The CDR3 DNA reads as TGTGCCAGTAGTTTACAGGGGTGGGATCAGCCCCAGCATTTT.

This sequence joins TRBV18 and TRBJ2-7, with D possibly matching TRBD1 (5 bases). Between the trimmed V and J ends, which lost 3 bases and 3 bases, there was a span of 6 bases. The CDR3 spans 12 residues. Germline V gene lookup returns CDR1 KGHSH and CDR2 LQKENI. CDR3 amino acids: CASSPTGYEQYF. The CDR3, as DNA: TGTGCCAGCTCACCTACAGGCTACGAGCAGTACTTC.

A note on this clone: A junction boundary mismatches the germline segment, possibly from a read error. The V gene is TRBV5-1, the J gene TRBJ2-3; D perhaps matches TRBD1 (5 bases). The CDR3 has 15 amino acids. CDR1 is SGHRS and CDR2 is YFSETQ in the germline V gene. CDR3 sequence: CASNLGQGGTDTQYF. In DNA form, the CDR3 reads TGCGCCAGCAACTTGGGGCAGGGCGGCACAGATACGCAGTATTTT.